The 21 T cell receptor beta chains presented below share a single source sample, sequenced in a study of blood T cell repertoires in COVID-19. Generated by immunoSEQ multiplex PCR, the TCRdb table keeps only in-frame clones and is missing some. The sample lists 270,000 or so clones, around nine tenths occurring once. Sequencing was performed on peripheral blood. These TCRs come from a man in his forties or fifties with active or convalescent COVID-19.

The chain is built from TRBV6-1 and TRBJ1-4, with TRBD1 identical over 9 bases. With V trimmed by 0 bases and J by 0 bases, 8 bases remained unmatched. This CDR3 contains 19 residues. Germline CDR1 MNHNS, CDR2 SASEGT. The chain's CDR3 is CASSEAGTGSFATNEKLFF. CDR3 bases: TGTGCCAGCAGTGAAGCCGGGACAGGGTCATTTGCAACTAATGAAAAACTGTTTTTT.

V and J are TRBV27 and TRBJ2-5; the D gene is possibly TRBD1 (6 bases). With 5 bases removed from V and 5 bases from J, the gap between germline ends came to 21 bases. The CDR3 spans 16 residues. Germline CDR1 is MNHEY and CDR2 is SMNVEV (reference sequence). The CDR3 protein is CASSQTGHWGVETQYF. The CDR3 DNA reads TGTGCCAGCAGTCAAACGGGACACTGGGGTGTGGAGACCCAGTACTTC.

A single count supports this clone. This chain connects TRBV7-2 to TRBJ2-1; no reliable D call. There are 17 residues in the CDR3. V was trimmed by 2 bases and J by 0 bases, leaving 14 bases between them. Per the germline V gene, CDR1 is SGHTA and CDR2 is FQGNSA. The CDR3 loop reads CASSLLGTFSSYNEQFF. DNA for the CDR3: TGTGCCAGCAGCTTACTGGGCACTTTTAGCTCCTACAATGAGCAGTTCTTC.

This clone has only one observation. The genes are TRBV19 and TRBJ2-3, with 8 nucleotides matching TRBD2. Trimming took 6 bases from V and 4 from J; bases not matched to a gene: 15. Germline V gene lookup returns CDR1 LNHDA and CDR2 SQIVND (reference sequence). The CDR3 contains 17 residues. The CDR3 loop reads CASSTRGSGTSPDTQYF. CDR3 DNA: TGTGCCAGTAGCACCAGGGGTAGCGGGACCTCGCCAGATACGCAGTATTTT.

For this clone: Other DNA sequences in the sample encode the same CDR3. This chain links TRBV5-1 with TRBJ2-5; 8 positions agree with TRBD1. The CDR3 has 15 amino acids. CDR1 is SGHRS and CDR2 is YFSETQ in the germline V gene. With 0 bases clipped from V and 4 bases from J, the junction kept 5 bases outside the gene matches. CDR3 bases: TGCGCCAGCAGCTTGGTCGCAGGGGGCGGAGAGACCCAGTACTTC. Translating gives CASSLVAGGGETQYF. The full variable domain, with the rest looked up from reference TRBV5-1 and TRBJ2-5, is KAGVTQTPRYLIKTRGQQVTLSCSPISGHRSVSWYQQTPGQGLQFLFEYFSETQRNKGNFPGRFSGRQFSNSRSEMNVSTLELGDSALYLCASSLVAGGGETQYFGPGTRLLVL.

J is TRBJ2-2 and V is TRBV10-1, with D possibly matching TRBD2 (6 bases). The CDR3 is 13 residues long. Trimming removed 4 bases at V and 9 bases at J, with 12 bases between. Germline CDR1 reads WNHNN; CDR2 reads SYGVQD (reference sequence). The CDR3 bases are TGCGCCAGCAGTGTCCCGGGGGAGAGGGAGCTGTTTTTT. Its translation is CASSVPGERELFF.

The chain couples TRBV9 to TRBJ1-2; D is uncertain. This CDR3 region has 16 residues. Germline loops: CDR1 SGDLS, CDR2 YYNGEE. V shed 3 bases and J shed 0 bases, with 15 bases lying between them. The CDR3 DNA reads TGTGCCAGCAGCGAGGCGGAGGCTGGGCCTAACTATGGCTACACCTTC. Translation gives CASSEAEAGPNYGYTF.

The chain joins TRBV7-7 to TRBJ2-3; the match to TRBD2 covers 8 bases. The CDR3 consists of 15 residues. The J segment lost 4 bases and the V segment lost 1 base, leaving 4 bases of the junction unmatched. Germline V gene data show CDR1 as SSHAT and CDR2 as FNYEAQ (reference sequence). This CDR3 reads CASSLVPAGADTQYF. The DNA for the CDR3 is TGTGCCAGCAGCTTAGTCCCAGCGGGGGCAGATACGCAGTATTTT.

The chain couples TRBV6-5 to TRBJ2-5; D might be TRBD2 (5 bases). V was shortened by 8 bases and J by 5 bases, with 15 bases between the two germline ends. The CDR3 contains 13 residues. Germline V CDR1 and CDR2: MNHEY, SVGAGI. DNA of the CDR3: TGTGCCAGCGGGTTCGGCTCGGGGGAGACCCAGTACTTC. Translated: CASGFGSGETQYF.

The gene calls are TRBV5-1 and TRBJ1-1, with D possibly matching TRBD1 (5 bases). V gave up 1 base and J gave up 2 bases, with 12 bases separating them. Germline CDR1 is SGHRS and CDR2 is YFSETQ. The CDR3 has 15 residues. CDR3 DNA sequence: TGCGCCAGCAGCTTGTTCGGGGGAGGCAACACTGAAGCTTTCTTT. Protein: CASSLFGGGNTEAFF.

The genes are TRBV5-1 and TRBJ2-3, with 9 nucleotides matching TRBD2. The V gene's germline CDR1 is SGHRS and CDR2 YFSETQ. The V gene end was trimmed by 2 bases and the J gene end by 4 bases; junction bases not matched to a gene: 5. There are 15 residues in the CDR3. CDR3 sequence (DNA): TGCGCCAGCAGCTTCCTAGCGGGGAGGGCAGATACGCAGTATTTT. It translates to CASSFLAGRADTQYF.

The chain is built from TRBV2 and TRBJ2-1; 9 bases line up with TRBD1. The ends lost 6 bases at V and 5 bases at J; junction bases unmatched: 2. Germline CDR1 SNHLY, CDR2 FYNNEI. The length of the CDR3 is 13 residues. CDR3 region: CASRQGAHNEQFF. As DNA, the CDR3 is TGTGCCAGCAGACAGGGGGCCCACAATGAGCAGTTCTTC.

The chain links TRBV28 to TRBJ1-2; 7 bases line up with TRBD1. This CDR3 spans 13 amino acids. Germline V gives CDR1 MDHEN, CDR2 SYDVKM. J gave up 5 bases and V 6 bases, and 6 bases lay outside the gene matches. The CDR3 region has the DNA TGTGCCAGCAGCCTGACAGGGCGTTATGGCTACACCTTC. Encoded protein: CASSLTGRYGYTF.

This chain links TRBV4-2 with TRBJ2-1; 9 bases agree with TRBD2. CDR1 and CDR2 (germline): LGHNA, YNFKEQ. The J segment lost 0 bases and the V segment lost 1 base, leaving 10 bases of the junction unmatched. The CDR3 has 19 amino acids. The chain's CDR3 is CASSQAVRLAVSSYNEQFF. In DNA form, the CDR3 reads TGTGCCAGCAGCCAAGCGGTAAGACTAGCGGTCAGCTCCTACAATGAGCAGTTCTTC.

V and J are TRBV28 and TRBJ1-2, with D possibly matching TRBD1 (6 bases). Trimming left V 4 bases short and J 4 bases short, with 16 bases between. This CDR3 has 15 amino acids. Per germline, CDR1 MDHEN and CDR2 SYDVKM. The CDR3 DNA sequence: TGTGCCAGCAGTTCTCCTCAGGGGTTCAGCTATGGCTACACCTTC. Translated: CASSSPQGFSYGYTF.

The rearrangement uses TRBV4-1 and TRBJ2-7, with a weak D call TRBD1 (7 bases). V was pared by 0 bases and J by 7 bases, with 19 bases between. The length of the CDR3 is 16 residues. Looked up from germline, CDR1 is MGHRA and CDR2 is YSYEKL. In DNA form, the CDR3 reads TGCGCCAGCAGCCAAGATACGGCAGGGGGGTTCGGGGAGCAGTACTTC. Residues: CASSQDTAGGFGEQYF.

This rearrangement joins TRBV27 to TRBJ1-5, with D maybe TRBD1 (5 bases). The V end lost 5 bases, the J end lost 15 bases, and 29 bases lay between the germline ends. The V gene's germline CDR1 is MNHEY and CDR2 SMNVEV (reference sequence). The CDR3 is made up of 16 amino acids. CDR3: CASSAQGGTERKLLHF. The CDR3 bases are TGTGCCAGCAGTGCTCAGGGAGGCACGGAAAGAAAGCTTTTGCATTTT.

The V and J genes are TRBV7-2 and TRBJ1-4, with a tentative D call TRBD1 (6 bases). The ends were cut back, 5 bases at V and 5 bases at J, with 12 bases in the middle. The CDR3 has 14 amino acids. Germline V gene lookup returns CDR1 SGHTA and CDR2 FQGNSA. The CDR3 protein is CASSPRTENEKLFF. Here the CDR3 DNA reads TGTGCCAGCAGCCCGCGGACAGAGAATGAAAAACTGTTTTTT.

The CDR3 reads CASSPGQTQYF. The CDR3 nucleotides read TGTGCCAGCAGCCCAGGCCAGACCCAGTACTTC. The chain uses TRBV7-2 and TRBJ2-5; D unresolved. Germline assignment: CDR1 SGHTA and CDR2 FQGNSA. Trimming removed 5 bases from V and 6 bases from J, with 7 bases in between. CDR3 size: 11 residues.

This clone was detected only a few times. The CDR3 here is CASSLSQGTEAFF. The DNA of the CDR3 is TGTGCCAGCAGTTTATCACAGGGTACTGAAGCTTTCTTT. This chain connects TRBV27 to TRBJ1-1, with D maybe TRBD1 (6 bases). Germline CDR1 reads MNHEY; CDR2 reads SMNVEV (reference sequence). The CDR3 sequence is 13 residues long. Trimming took off 0 bases at V and 5 bases at J, with 7 bases between the two ends.

The CDR3 here is CASSPDLLAGGRDTQYF. CDR3 nucleotide sequence: TGCGCCAGCAGCCCTGACCTTCTAGCGGGGGGGCGGGATACGCAGTATTTT. V gene TRBV5-1 combines with J gene TRBJ2-3, with TRBD2 matching over 12 bases. The CDR3 totals 17 residues. Germline trimming cut 4 bases from V and 6 bases from J; bases unmatched to any gene: 12. Germline V gives CDR1 SGHRS, CDR2 YFSETQ.